This T cell receptor beta chain was documented in a study of cytomegalovirus exposure and HLA in healthy donors. Study-wide results and limits: A missense variant in DCLRE1C was later tied to TCR beta V- and J-gene trimming. In an earlier analysis, productive rearrangement rates for most beta V segments clustered near 87% or 30%.

The PCR contained 60 Vbeta and 13 Jbeta primers. Produced via immunoSEQ multiplex PCR; TCRdb's table is partial and in-frame only. The sample yields 50,000 to 70,000 clones, 83% seen once. Notes on this clone: Its antigen remains unknown.

Unmatched junction bases numbered 5, after V lost 6 bases and J lost 7 bases. CDR3 length equals 13 residues. Germline V lookup: CDR1 PRHDT, CDR2 FYEKMQ (reference sequence). Specimen: PBMCs. This receptor was taken from a human donor in good health. V usage is TRBV13 and J usage is TRBJ1-2; 10 bases are a match to TRBD1. CDR3 sequence: CASRGTGARGYTF. CDR3 DNA: TGTGCCAGCAGAGGGACAGGGGCGCGTGGCTACACCTTC. The whole variable domain, filled in from reference TRBV13 and TRBJ1-2, reads AAGVIQSPRHLIKEKRETATLKCYPIPRHDTVYWYQQGPGQDPQFLISFYEKMQSDKGSIPDRFSAQQFSDYHSELNMSSLELGDSALYFCASRGTGARGYTFGSGTRLTVV.